What follows are 8 T cell receptor beta chains derived from one specimen sequenced in a study of blood T cell repertoires in COVID-19. Method: immunoSEQ multiplex PCR; TCRdb's copy keeps in-frame clones and lacks some. The table has nearly 25,000 clones, roughly 79% seen once. What was sequenced was peripheral blood. Receptor source: a man between 65 and 80 years old with acute or convalescent COVID-19.

This sequence joins TRBV6-5 and TRBJ2-7, with 7 bases that match TRBD1. V shed 2 bases, J shed 3 bases, and the junction held 10 bases outside the gene matches. The length of the CDR3 is 16 residues. Germline CDR1 MNHEY, CDR2 SVGAGI. The CDR3 sequence: CASSYDLGQNYYEQYF. In DNA, the CDR3 is TGTGCCAGCAGTTACGATTTGGGACAGAACTACTACGAGCAGTACTTC.

This clone was seen more than once but under ten times. The chain links TRBV6-2 or TRBV6-3 to TRBJ2-1; perhaps TRBD2 as D (6 bases). The V gene's germline CDR1 is MNHEY and CDR2 SVGEGT. The CDR3 totals 18 residues. Trimming took off 5 bases at V and 7 bases at J, with 27 bases between the two ends. CDR3 nucleotide sequence: TGTGCCAGCAGTCACTTCCAATCACCGGGACTGGTCGGGAATGAGCAGTTCTTC. Translated, it gives CASSHFQSPGLVGNEQFF.

This chain links TRBV4-3 with TRBJ2-5; the match to TRBD2 covers 8 bases. The CDR3 covers 21 residues. Germline V CDR1 and CDR2: LGHNA, YSLEER. V trimming: 4 bases; J trimming: 2 bases; junction bases outside the gene matches: 24. The CDR3 bases are TGCGCCAGCAGCCGTGGCCAGCGGGAGCACCTAGGGACCCCTTTACAAGAGACCCAGTACTTC. Its protein is CASSRGQREHLGTPLQETQYF.

J is TRBJ2-3 and V is TRBV29-1, with D unclear. V was shortened by 3 bases and J by 3 bases, with 4 bases between the two germline ends. Germline loops: CDR1 SQVTM, CDR2 ANQGSEA. This CDR3 is 11 amino acids long. In nucleotides, the CDR3 is TGCAGCGTTGACTTAACAGATACGCAGTATTTT. Protein: CSVDLTDTQYF.

The gene calls are TRBV7-9 and TRBJ1-3; tentatively, D is TRBD1 (6 bases). CDR3 length: 12 amino acids. The germline V gene has CDR1 SEHNR and CDR2 FQNEAQ (reference sequence). The V end lost 6 bases, the J end lost 7 bases, and 10 bases lay between the germline ends. The CDR3: CASRRQENTIYF. CDR3 coding DNA: TGTGCCAGCAGGAGACAGGAGAACACCATATATTTT.

The CDR3 region is CSVEGQGGSYEQYF. For the CDR3, the DNA is TGCAGCGTTGAGGGACAGGGAGGTTCCTACGAGCAGTACTTC. The V and J genes are TRBV29-1 and TRBJ2-7; 9 bases match TRBD1. Germline lookup yields CDR1 SQVTM and CDR2 ANQGSEA. Trimming took 3 bases from V and 1 from J; bases not matched to a gene: 4. This CDR3 region has 14 residues.

V gene TRBV5-4 combines with J gene TRBJ2-5; 13 bases agree with TRBD2. This CDR3 has 16 amino acids. The germline V gene encodes CDR1 SGHNT and CDR2 YYREEE (reference sequence). J was trimmed by 4 bases and V by 3 bases; bases with no gene match: 6. In DNA, the CDR3 is TGTGCCAGCAGCTCGACTAGCGGGGGGATCGCAGAGACCCAGTACTTC. This encodes CASSSTSGGIAETQYF.

The genes are TRBV6-6 and TRBJ2-5; tentative D call: TRBD1 (6 bases). Deletions cut 6 bases from V and 5 bases from J, with 13 bases between. The CDR3 is 13 amino acids. Germline V gene lookup returns CDR1 MNHNY and CDR2 SVGAGI (reference sequence). The CDR3 region is CASRIQGWETQYF. DNA for the CDR3: TGTGCCAGCAGAATACAGGGATGGGAGACCCAGTACTTC.